The 20 T cell receptor beta chains in this list originate from one sample, sequenced in a study of blood T cell repertoires in COVID-19 (dated by TCRdb to 2020 to 2022). Library construction relied on the immunoSEQ multiplex PCR assay. The source is immuneACCESS, and TCRdb retained only in-frame sequences with V and J called. Part of the clones is not carried over; for the studies checked, unresolved V genes explain less than half of this, and the remainder is unexplained. The table for this sample lists some 150,000 clones; around nine tenths of them were counted only once. Around 3.5% of the sample is in the top ten clones. The sequencing input was peripheral blood. Receptors originate from a man in his 70s with acute or convalescent COVID-19.

This chain links TRBV2 with TRBJ2-3; weak D call: TRBD1 (5 bases). Trimming shortened V by 6 bases and J by 9 bases, and 16 bases separated the two germline ends. Germline V gene sequence: CDR1 SNHLY, CDR2 FYNNEI. This CDR3 is 13 amino acids long. Here the CDR3 DNA reads TGTGCCAGCAGAGGGGAAGGGGTGCCCACGCAGTATTTT. Its translation is CASRGEGVPTQYF.

V and J are TRBV19 and TRBJ2-7, with TRBD2 matching over 11 bases. The CDR3 is 14 residues long. V trimming: 3 bases; J trimming: 6 bases; junction bases outside the gene matches: 4. From germline, CDR1 is LNHDA and CDR2 SQIVND (reference sequence). The CDR3 bases are TGTGCCAGTAGTATCATAGCGGGAGGGGGCGAGCAGTACTTC. It specifies CASSIIAGGGEQYF. The full variable domain, its missing parts supplied by reference TRBV19 and TRBJ2-7, is DGGITQSPKYLFRKEGQNVTLSCEQNLNHDAMYWYRQDPGQGLRLIYYSQIVNDFQKGDIAEGYSVSREKKESFPLTVTSAQKNPTAFYLCASSIIAGGGEQYFGPGTRLTVT.

The rearrangement uses TRBV5-4 and TRBJ2-5, with 10 positions matching TRBD1. Germline values: CDR1 SGHNT, CDR2 YYREEE (reference sequence). The CDR3 has 16 amino acids. V was pared by 4 bases and J by 5 bases, with 11 bases of the junction left unmatched. This chain's CDR3 is CASSPYRQGAGETQYF. The CDR3, as DNA: TGTGCCAGCAGCCCTTATAGACAGGGGGCAGGGGAGACCCAGTACTTC.

The CDR3 DNA is TGTGCCTGGAGCTTAGGGGGGGGAGGAGATACGCAGTATTTT. Translating it yields CAWSLGGGGDTQYF. The chain couples TRBV30 to TRBJ2-3, with D possibly being TRBD2 (7 bases). The CDR3 extends over 14 amino acids. With 3 bases removed from V and 5 bases from J, the gap between germline ends came to 15 bases. Germline CDR1 is GTSNPN and CDR2 is SVGIG (reference sequence).

The gene calls are TRBV29-1 and TRBJ2-5; tentative D call: TRBD1 (5 bases). The germline V gene has CDR1 SQVTM and CDR2 ANQGSEA. The CDR3 is made up of 13 amino acids. V was shortened by 4 bases and J by 1 base, with 10 bases between the two germline ends. The CDR3 spells CSVALTVQETQYF. The CDR3, as DNA: TGCAGCGTTGCTTTGACAGTCCAAGAGACCCAGTACTTC.

The genes are TRBV12-2 and TRBJ1-1; the table names TRBD1, a call not compared with the DNA. TRBV12-2 is an annotated pseudogene. The CDR3 is 15 amino acids. The CDR3 region is CASRLSGQSREKAFF. CDR3 bases: TGTGCAAGTCGCTTATCAGGACAGTCCCGGGAAAAAGCTTTCTTT.

This rearrangement joins TRBV28 to TRBJ2-1; 12 bases align to TRBD2. The V and J ends lost 2 bases and 1 base, in that order; junction bases with no gene match: 12. Germline CDR1 MDHEN, CDR2 SYDVKM. This CDR3 contains 20 residues. The DNA for the CDR3 is TGTGCCAGCAGTTTACCCCGGACTAGCGGGACCTTCGGGTCCTACAATGAGCAGTTCTTC. Translation gives CASSLPRTSGTFGSYNEQFF.

The gene calls are TRBV14 and TRBJ1-1; D not certain. From germline, CDR1 is SGHDN and CDR2 FVKESK. Trimming left V 4 bases short and J 3 bases short, with 9 bases between. The CDR3 sequence is 13 residues long. CDR3 nucleotides: TGTGCCAGCAGCCCGGCTAGATACACTGAAGCTTTCTTT. Amino acid sequence: CASSPARYTEAFF.

There are a few counts of this clone. The chain carries TRBV3-1 (or the pseudogene TRBV3-2) and TRBJ1-2, with D perhaps matching TRBD1 (6 bases). V gave up 4 bases and J gave up 4 bases, with 13 bases separating them. This CDR3 spans 14 amino acids. In germline, CDR1 is LGHDT, CDR2 YNNKEL (reference sequence). CDR3 residues: CASSRRQAPYGYTF. CDR3 bases: TGTGCCAGCAGCCGACGACAGGCACCCTATGGCTACACCTTC.

In its sample, this clone was seen once. CDR3 sequence (DNA): TGTGCCAGTAGTGAACAGGGGGCATCTAACTATGGCTACACCTTC. It codes for CASSEQGASNYGYTF. The chain links TRBV19 to TRBJ1-2, with 9 bases aligning to TRBD1. Trimming cost V 5 bases and J 0 bases; bases outside gene matches: 4. CDR1 is LNHDA and CDR2 is SQIVND in the germline V gene (reference sequence). This CDR3 region has 15 residues.

This chain joins TRBV2 and TRBJ1-1; TRBD1 aligns across 7 bases. V lost 5 bases, J lost 5 bases, and 5 bases stayed unmatched. The germline gives CDR1 SNHLY, CDR2 FYNNEI. CDR3 length equals 13 residues. CDR3 amino acids: CASSTDRVTEAFF. The DNA of the CDR3 is TGTGCCAGCAGTACAGACAGGGTGACTGAAGCTTTCTTT.

V and J are TRBV28 and TRBJ1-5; possibly TRBD1 for D (6 bases). Germline CDR1 reads MDHEN; CDR2 reads SYDVKM. The germline V and J ends were trimmed by 5 bases and 2 bases, with 16 bases remaining between them. The CDR3 totals 16 residues. The CDR3 bases are TGTGCCAGCAGTCCCTACAGGGTAGGGGGCAATCAGCCCCAGCATTTT. Translated, it gives CASSPYRVGGNQPQHF.

The chain employs TRBV3-1 (or the pseudogene TRBV3-2) and TRBJ2-5, with TRBD2 matching 7 bases. CDR1 LGHDT and CDR2 YNNKEL come from the germline V gene (reference sequence). This CDR3 is built from 13 residues. J was trimmed by 3 bases and V by 5 bases; bases with no gene match: 3. Here the CDR3 reads CASSWAGEETQYF. The CDR3 region has the DNA TGTGCCAGCAGCTGGGCGGGAGAAGAGACCCAGTACTTC.

The chain recombines TRBV6-5 with TRBJ1-3; no firm D call. V was shortened by 2 bases and J by 2 bases, with 7 bases between the two germline ends. CDR1 and CDR2 from the germline V gene are MNHEY and SVGAGI. This CDR3 comprises 14 residues. The CDR3 DNA follows: TGTGCCAGCAGTTACCGGAGGGCTGGAAACACCATATATTTT. Protein: CASSYRRAGNTIYF.

The chain links TRBV28 to TRBJ2-5, with TRBD2 matching over 9 bases. J was trimmed by 2 bases and V by 7 bases; bases with no gene match: 14. Per germline, CDR1 MDHEN and CDR2 SYDVKM. The CDR3 is made up of 17 amino acids. This CDR3 reads CASTAPFGRGGQETQYF. Written as DNA, the CDR3 is TGTGCCAGCACCGCGCCCTTCGGGCGGGGGGGGCAAGAGACCCAGTACTTC.

The rearrangement joins TRBV2 to TRBJ1-5; D ambiguous. The germline V gene encodes CDR1 SNHLY and CDR2 FYNNEI. This CDR3 region has 15 residues. V lost 2 bases and J 2 bases, leaving 10 bases between the germline ends. The CDR3 region is CASSERVSGNQPQHF. The CDR3 DNA reads as TGTGCCAGCAGTGAACGGGTTAGTGGCAATCAGCCCCAGCATTTT. Combining the CDR3 with reference TRBV2 and TRBJ1-5 gives the whole variable domain EPEVTQTPSHQVTQMGQEVILRCVPISNHLYFYWYRQILGQKVEFLVSFYNNEISEKSEIFDDQFSVERPDGSNFTLKIRSTKLEDSAMYFCASSERVSGNQPQHFGDGTRLSIL.

Points on this clone: The junction departs from the called germline gene at one end, perhaps through a read error. This chain connects TRBV2 to TRBJ2-5, with D possibly TRBD2 on 6 matching bases. CDR3 length equals 14 residues. From germline, CDR1 is SNHLY and CDR2 FYNNEI. This CDR3 is CASSEGDYQETQYF. The CDR3 nucleotides read TGTGCCAGCAGCGAAGGGGACTACCAAGAGACCCAGTACTTC.

In its sample, this clone was seen a few times. The rearrangement links TRBV27 to TRBJ2-3; D might be TRBD1 (6 bases). The CDR3 is made up of 19 amino acids. Germline loops: CDR1 MNHEY, CDR2 SMNVEV (reference sequence). V gave up 5 bases and J gave up 4 bases, with 28 bases separating them. CDR3 residues: CASSATDGPAGVGPDTQYF. CDR3 nucleotide sequence: TGTGCCAGCAGTGCAACCGATGGGCCCGCAGGGGTGGGCCCAGATACGCAGTATTTT.

V gene TRBV3-1 (or the pseudogene TRBV3-2) combines with J gene TRBJ2-1, with D tentatively TRBD2 (7 bases). CDR1 is LGHDT, CDR2 YNNKEL, per germline (reference sequence). The CDR3 has 18 amino acids. Trimming removed 3 bases at V and 7 bases at J, with 25 bases between. The CDR3, as DNA: TGTGCCAGCAGCCACCTCGAGGGGGGGCGCTCAGCATTAAATGAGCAGTTCTTC. The encoded protein is CASSHLEGGRSALNEQFF.

The J gene is TRBJ2-2, the V gene TRBV5-6; 10 positions agree with TRBD2. The V gene's germline CDR1 is SGHDT and CDR2 YYEEEE. Unmatched junction bases numbered 3, after V lost 3 bases and J lost 1 base. The CDR3 sequence is 16 residues long. The CDR3 DNA follows: TGTGCCAGCAGCTCAGGGACTAGCGAGAACACCGGGGAGCTGTTTTTT. Residues: CASSSGTSENTGELFF.